Below are 17 T cell receptor beta chains sequenced from a single sample in a study of blood T cells in healthy people across ages. Primed by a sample-barcoded 5' primer and a J-beta primer mix, a second PCR proceeded for about 6 to 12 cycles. TCRdb fed the 5' RACE reads into MiXCR, producing one record per CDR3 protein. The table shows about 800,000 distinct CDR3 sequences, with about 46% occurring only once. Sequenced material: blood. The receptor set was obtained from a man older than 75 in good health.

The chain carries TRBV3-1 and TRBJ2-5; no firm D call. Judging by the DNA end, TRBJ2-7 fits better; the J call may be wrong. CDR3 length: 13 amino acids. CDR1 LGHDT and CDR2 YNNKEL come from the germline V gene (reference sequence). The CDR3: CASSLSTGYEQYF. The CDR3 coding sequence is TGTGCCAGCAGCCTCTCCACTGGCTACGAGCAGTACTTC.

This clonotype showed up just a few times. Here the CDR3 reads CASSQGTIYEQYF. Written as DNA, the CDR3 is TGTGCCAGCAGCCAGGGGACAATCTACGAGCAGTACTTC. The chain combines TRBV4-2 with TRBJ2-7; D might be TRBD1 (6 bases). The CDR3 loop spans 13 amino acids. CDR1 and CDR2 (germline): LGHNA, YNFKEQ. Trimming removed 3 bases at V and 3 bases at J, with 9 bases between.

V gene TRBV5-5 combines with J gene TRBJ1-1; D is ambiguous. Trimming removed 4 bases at V and 1 base at J, with 8 bases between. CDR1 is SGHKS and CDR2 is YYEKEE in the germline V gene (reference sequence). This CDR3 comprises 13 residues. The CDR3 spells CASSVDGNTEAFF. The CDR3, as DNA: TGTGCCAGCAGCGTGGACGGGAACACTGAAGCTTTCTTT.

V gene TRBV27 combines with J gene TRBJ2-5, with D tentatively TRBD1 (6 bases). This CDR3 has 16 amino acids. V was pared by 1 base and J by 2 bases, with 14 bases between. Germline CDR1 reads MNHEY; CDR2 reads SMNVEV (reference sequence). The CDR3 DNA sequence: TGTGCCAGCAGTTTATTGCCGGGACATAAACAAGAGACCCAGTACTTC. It yields the protein CASSLLPGHKQETQYF.

V and J are TRBV6-2 or TRBV6-3 and TRBJ2-3; D not resolved. The CDR3 length is 14 residues. Germline V gene sequence: CDR1 MNHEY, CDR2 SVGEGT. Deletions cut 0 bases from V and 7 bases from J, with 11 bases between. CDR3 bases: TGTGCCAGCAGTTACTCGAGCCCCGGAAATACGCAGTATTTT. This translates into CASSYSSPGNTQYF.

This clonotype was detected a few times. CDR3 nucleotide sequence: TGCGCCAGCAGCTTGGAAGAGGGGGGCACCTACAATGAGCAGTTCTTC. Its translation: CASSLEEGGTYNEQFF. V and J are TRBV5-1 and TRBJ2-1, with D perhaps TRBD1 or TRBD2 (6 bases each). The germline gives CDR1 SGHRS, CDR2 YFSETQ. Trimming took 0 bases from V and 2 from J, leaving 12 bases between them. The CDR3 consists of 16 residues. The variable domain in full, with the rest retrieved from reference TRBV5-1 and TRBJ2-1, is KAGVTQTPRYLIKTRGQQVTLSCSPISGHRSVSWYQQTPGQGLQFLFEYFSETQRNKGNFPGRFSGRQFSNSRSEMNVSTLELGDSALYLCASSLEEGGTYNEQFFGPGTRLTVL.

This sequence joins TRBV28 and TRBJ2-2, with 7 nucleotides matching TRBD1. After removal of 5 bases from V and 4 bases from J, the junction contained 7 bases not matched to a gene. The CDR3 totals 15 residues. Germline V lookup: CDR1 MDHEN, CDR2 SYDVKM. The CDR3 coding sequence is TGTGCCAGCAGTCCCGGGACAGACCCCACCGGGGAGCTGTTTTTT. It yields the protein CASSPGTDPTGELFF.

The rearrangement uses TRBV24-1 and TRBJ2-5; D is undetermined. Trimming took off 1 base at V and 4 bases at J, with 9 bases between the two ends. This CDR3 region has 14 residues. Germline-derived CDR1 and CDR2 are KGHDR and SFDVKD. The CDR3: CATSDFYGGETQYF. The DNA of the CDR3 is TGTGCCACCAGTGATTTTTACGGTGGAGAGACCCAGTACTTC.

V gene TRBV7-2 combines with J gene TRBJ2-3; D possibly corresponds to TRBD2 (5 bases). Trimming took off 4 bases at V and 4 bases at J, with 15 bases between the two ends. Germline V gene data show CDR1 as SGHTA and CDR2 as FQGNSA. CDR3 length: 15 residues. For the CDR3, the DNA is TGTGCCAGCAGCTCGGCCTCGGGGTTCCCAGATACGCAGTATTTT. It specifies CASSSASGFPDTQYF.

In this sample, this clonotype turned up many times. This rearrangement joins TRBV3-1 to TRBJ2-7, with unresolved D. CDR1 and CDR2 from the germline V gene are LGHDT and YNNKEL (reference sequence). This CDR3 contains 11 residues. Trimming took off 0 bases at V and 4 bases at J, with 1 base between the two ends. In DNA, the CDR3 is TGTGCCAGCAGCCAAGAGTACGAGCAGTACTTC. Translated, it gives CASSQEYEQYF.

There are many counts of this clonotype. The chain couples TRBV6-5 to TRBJ1-1; D may be TRBD1 (5 bases). V lost 5 bases and J 6 bases, leaving 16 bases between the germline ends. The CDR3 totals 14 residues. Germline-derived CDR1 and CDR2 are MNHEY and SVGAGI. CDR3 nucleotide sequence: TGTGCCAGCAGTGGGACCGGGCGAGTCGCTGAAGCTTTCTTT. It encodes CASSGTGRVAEAFF.

Ten or more counts support this clonotype. The chain links TRBV7-2 to TRBJ1-2; D gene uncertain. This CDR3 comprises 13 residues. Germline-derived CDR1 and CDR2 are SGHTA and FQGNSA. V lost 5 bases and J 8 bases, leaving 15 bases between the germline ends. CDR3 in DNA: TGTGCCAGCAGCCCGGATTTGGGTTACGGCTACACCTTC. Translation: CASSPDLGYGYTF.

This clonotype was detected many times. The V and J genes are TRBV20-1 and TRBJ2-7; 13 bases line up with TRBD2. The CDR3 has 14 residues. Germline CDR1 DFQATT, CDR2 SNEGSKA (reference sequence). J gave up 7 bases and V 6 bases, and 9 bases lay outside the gene matches. The CDR3: CSAPTSGRPYEQYF. The CDR3 DNA follows: TGCAGTGCCCCGACTAGCGGGAGGCCTTATGAGCAGTACTTC.

This clonotype was observed a handful of times. The genes are TRBV6-2 or TRBV6-3 and TRBJ2-5; D is perhaps TRBD1 (6 bases). The CDR3 consists of 14 residues. V gave up 6 bases and J gave up 2 bases, with 13 bases separating them. The germline V gene encodes CDR1 MNHEY and CDR2 SVGEGT. CDR3 amino acids: CASRSTGNQETQYF. CDR3 nucleotide sequence: TGTGCCAGCAGATCCACAGGGAATCAAGAGACCCAGTACTTC.

In its sample, this clonotype was seen a few times. The V gene is TRBV7-2, the J gene TRBJ2-1; D gene unclear. The V end was cut by 5 bases, the J end by 7 bases, with 12 bases between. Germline assignment: CDR1 SGHTA and CDR2 FQGNSA. This CDR3 has 13 amino acids. CDR3 sequence: CASSVLRFNEQFF. The DNA of the CDR3 is TGTGCCAGCAGCGTCTTAAGGTTTAATGAGCAGTTCTTC.

This chain joins TRBV9 and TRBJ2-3; unclear D gene. The CDR3 contains 16 residues. V lost 4 bases and J lost 2, with 17 bases in between. The V gene's germline CDR1 is SGDLS and CDR2 YYNGEE. This CDR3 is CASSPGASDFTDTQYF. As DNA, the CDR3 is TGTGCCAGCAGCCCCGGCGCGAGTGATTTCACAGATACGCAGTATTTT.

Here the CDR3 DNA reads TGTGCCAGCAGTTCCCAGGGGGGGAACACTGAAGCTTTCTTT. Residues: CASSSQGGNTEAFF. The chain carries TRBV12-3 or TRBV12-4 and TRBJ1-1, with 7 nucleotides matching TRBD1. The trim removed 4 bases at V and 1 base at J, leaving 3 bases unmatched. This CDR3 region has 14 residues.